Following are 2 T cell receptor beta chains from one sample sequenced in a study of response to subunit inactivated influenza vaccine. TCRdb re-derived calls from the RT-PCR reads in MiXCR, one entry per CDR3 protein. The sample lists hundreds of thousands of distinct CDR3 sequences, around 25% occurring once. This sample comprised CD4+ T cells sorted from PBMCs, obtained more than 4 days after vaccination. These receptor sequences come from a man aged 50-59 years who received an inactivated influenza vaccine.

This clonotype was seen a few times. The chain carries TRBV12-3 or TRBV12-4 and TRBJ1-1; D not certain. The CDR3 spans 12 residues. Trimming took 5 bases from V and 5 from J, leaving 9 bases between them. The CDR3 nucleotides read TGTGCCAGCAGTCGGCGGTTAACTGAAGCTTTCTTT. It is translated as CASSRRLTEAFF.

The V gene is TRBV14, the J gene TRBJ2-1; 13 positions match TRBD2. This CDR3 has 17 residues. Per the germline V gene, CDR1 is SGHDN and CDR2 is FVKESK. V trimming: 1 base; J trimming: 9 bases; junction bases outside the gene matches: 9. The CDR3 DNA is TGTGCCAGCAGCCAAGCGGGACTAGCGGGAAAGATGGGTGAGCAGTTCTTC. It codes for CASSQAGLAGKMGEQFF.